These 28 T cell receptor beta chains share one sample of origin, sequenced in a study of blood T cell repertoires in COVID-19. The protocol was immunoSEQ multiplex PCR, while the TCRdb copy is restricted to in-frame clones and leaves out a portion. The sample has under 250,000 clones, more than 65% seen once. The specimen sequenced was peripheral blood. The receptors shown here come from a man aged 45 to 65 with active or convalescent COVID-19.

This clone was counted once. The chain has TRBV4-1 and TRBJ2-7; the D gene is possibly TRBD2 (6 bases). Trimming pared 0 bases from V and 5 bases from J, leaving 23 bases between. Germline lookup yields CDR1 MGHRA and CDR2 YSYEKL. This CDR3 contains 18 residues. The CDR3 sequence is CASSQDQRRVKRSNEQYF. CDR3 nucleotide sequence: TGCGCCAGCAGCCAAGACCAAAGGAGGGTGAAGCGTAGCAACGAGCAGTACTTC.

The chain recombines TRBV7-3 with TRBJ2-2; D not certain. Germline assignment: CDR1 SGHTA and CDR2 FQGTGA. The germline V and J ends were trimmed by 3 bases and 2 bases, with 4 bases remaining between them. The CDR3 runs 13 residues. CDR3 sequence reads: CASSFLNTGELFF. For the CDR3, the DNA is TGTGCCAGCAGCTTTCTTAACACCGGGGAGCTGTTTTTT.

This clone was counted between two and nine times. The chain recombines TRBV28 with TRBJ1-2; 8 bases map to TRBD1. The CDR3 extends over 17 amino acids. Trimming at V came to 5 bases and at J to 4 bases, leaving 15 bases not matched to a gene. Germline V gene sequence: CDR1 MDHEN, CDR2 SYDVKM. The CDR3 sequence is CASSPYFPRQGTYGYTF. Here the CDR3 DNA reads TGTGCCAGCAGTCCCTACTTTCCTCGACAGGGGACCTATGGCTACACCTTC.

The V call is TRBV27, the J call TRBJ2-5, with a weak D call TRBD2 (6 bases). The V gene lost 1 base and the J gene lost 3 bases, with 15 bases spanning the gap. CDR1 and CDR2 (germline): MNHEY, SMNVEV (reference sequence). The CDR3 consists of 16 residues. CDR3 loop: CASSLFSGTPKETQYF. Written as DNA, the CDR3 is TGTGCCAGCAGTTTATTCTCCGGGACTCCAAAAGAGACCCAGTACTTC.

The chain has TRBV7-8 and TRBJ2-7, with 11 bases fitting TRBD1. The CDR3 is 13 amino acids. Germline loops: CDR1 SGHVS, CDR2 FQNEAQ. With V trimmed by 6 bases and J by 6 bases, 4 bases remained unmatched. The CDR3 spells CASSLGTGGEQYV. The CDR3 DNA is TGTGCCAGCAGTTTGGGGACAGGGGGCGAGCAGTACGTC.

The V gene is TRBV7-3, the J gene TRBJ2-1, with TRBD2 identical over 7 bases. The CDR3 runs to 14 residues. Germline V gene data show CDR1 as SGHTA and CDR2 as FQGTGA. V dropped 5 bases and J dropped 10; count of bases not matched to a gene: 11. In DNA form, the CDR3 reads TGTGCCAGCAGCCCGGGAGGTCGGCCGGGGGAGCAGTTCTTC. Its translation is CASSPGGRPGEQFF. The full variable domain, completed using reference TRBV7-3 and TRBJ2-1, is GAGVSQTPSNKVTEKGKYVELRCDPISGHTALYWYRQSLGQGPEFLIYFQGTGAADDSGLPNDRFFAVRPEGSVSTLKIQRTERGDSAVYLCASSPGGRPGEQFFGPGTRLTVL.

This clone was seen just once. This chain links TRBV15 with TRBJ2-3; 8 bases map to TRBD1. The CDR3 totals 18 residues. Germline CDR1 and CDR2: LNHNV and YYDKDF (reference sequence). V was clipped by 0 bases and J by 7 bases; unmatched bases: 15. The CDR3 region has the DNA TGTGCCACCAGCAGAGATCCGCGGGACAGGTCCTTGGTAAATACGCAGTATTTT. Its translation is CATSRDPRDRSLVNTQYF.

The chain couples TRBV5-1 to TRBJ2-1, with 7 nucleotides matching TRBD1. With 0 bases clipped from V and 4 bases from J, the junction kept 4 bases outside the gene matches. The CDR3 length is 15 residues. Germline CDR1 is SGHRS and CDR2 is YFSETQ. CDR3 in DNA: TGCGCCAGCAGCTTGGGTGGGACAGCATACAATGAGCAGTTCTTC. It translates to CASSLGGTAYNEQFF.

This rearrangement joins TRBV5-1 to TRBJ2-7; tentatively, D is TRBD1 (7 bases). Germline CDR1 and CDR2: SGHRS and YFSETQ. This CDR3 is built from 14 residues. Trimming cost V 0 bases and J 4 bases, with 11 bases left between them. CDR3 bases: TGCGCCAGCAGCTTGGCCGCAGGGGGGTACGAGCAGTACTTC. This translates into CASSLAAGGYEQYF.

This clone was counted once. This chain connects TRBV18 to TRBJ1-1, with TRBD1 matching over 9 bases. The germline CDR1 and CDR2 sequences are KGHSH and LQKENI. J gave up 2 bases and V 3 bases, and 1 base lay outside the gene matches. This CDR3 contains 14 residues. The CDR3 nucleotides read TGTGCCAGCTCACCGGACAGGGGTAACACTGAAGCTTTCTTT. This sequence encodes CASSPDRGNTEAFF. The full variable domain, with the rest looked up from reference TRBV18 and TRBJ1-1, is NAGVMQNPRHLVRRRGQEARLRCSPMKGHSHVYWYRQLPEEGLKFMVYLQKENIIDESGMPKERFSAEFPKEGPSILRIQQVVRGDSAAYFCASSPDRGNTEAFFGQGTRLTVV.

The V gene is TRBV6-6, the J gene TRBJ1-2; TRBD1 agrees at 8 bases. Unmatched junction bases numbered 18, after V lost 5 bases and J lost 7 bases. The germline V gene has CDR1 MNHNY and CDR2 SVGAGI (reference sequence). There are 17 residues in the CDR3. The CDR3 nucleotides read TGTGCCAGCAGTCACGGTCTAGGGTCAGGGGGCGTTTTTGGCTACACCTTC. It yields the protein CASSHGLGSGGVFGYTF.

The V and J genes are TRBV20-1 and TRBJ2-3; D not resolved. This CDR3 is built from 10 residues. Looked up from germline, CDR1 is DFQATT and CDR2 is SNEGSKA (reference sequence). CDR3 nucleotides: TGCAACCCCGCTGCGGATACGCAGTATTTT. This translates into CNPAADTQYF.

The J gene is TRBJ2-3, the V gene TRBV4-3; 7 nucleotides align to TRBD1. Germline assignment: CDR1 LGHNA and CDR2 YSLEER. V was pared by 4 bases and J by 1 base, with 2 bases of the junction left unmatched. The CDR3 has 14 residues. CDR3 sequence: CASSPTGGTDTQYF. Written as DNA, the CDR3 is TGCGCCAGCAGCCCTACAGGGGGCACAGATACGCAGTATTTT.

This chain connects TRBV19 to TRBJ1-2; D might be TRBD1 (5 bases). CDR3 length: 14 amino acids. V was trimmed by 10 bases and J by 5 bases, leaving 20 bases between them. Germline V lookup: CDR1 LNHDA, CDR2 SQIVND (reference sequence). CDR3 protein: CATKGAGNLYGYTF. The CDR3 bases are TGTGCCACCAAAGGGGCGGGGAACTTATATGGCTACACCTTC.

This CDR3 is CASSRSGGITGELFF. The CDR3 DNA reads TGCGCCAGCAGCAGGAGCGGAGGAATTACCGGGGAGCTGTTTTTT. This rearrangement joins TRBV5-1 to TRBJ2-2; D might be TRBD2 (5 bases). Germline CDR1 is SGHRS and CDR2 is YFSETQ. The V end was cut by 4 bases, the J end by 5 bases, with 15 bases between. There are 15 residues in the CDR3.

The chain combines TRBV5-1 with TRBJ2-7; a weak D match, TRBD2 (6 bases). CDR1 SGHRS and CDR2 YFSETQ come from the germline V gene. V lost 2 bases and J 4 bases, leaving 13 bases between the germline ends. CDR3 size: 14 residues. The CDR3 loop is CASSFSPGEYEQYF. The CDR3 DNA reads TGCGCCAGCAGCTTCAGCCCGGGAGAATACGAGCAGTACTTC.

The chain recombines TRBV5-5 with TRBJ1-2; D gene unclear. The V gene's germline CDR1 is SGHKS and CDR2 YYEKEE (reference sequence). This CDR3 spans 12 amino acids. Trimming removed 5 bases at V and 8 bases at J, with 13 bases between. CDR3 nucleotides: TGTGCCAGCAGAAGCACCCGAGGCGGCTACACCTTC. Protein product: CASRSTRGGYTF.

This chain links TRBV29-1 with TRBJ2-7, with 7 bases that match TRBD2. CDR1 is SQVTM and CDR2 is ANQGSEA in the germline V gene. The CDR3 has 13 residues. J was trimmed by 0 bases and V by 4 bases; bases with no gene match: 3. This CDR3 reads CSVGGGASYEQYF. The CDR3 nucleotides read TGCAGCGTTGGGGGAGGGGCCTCCTACGAGCAGTACTTC.

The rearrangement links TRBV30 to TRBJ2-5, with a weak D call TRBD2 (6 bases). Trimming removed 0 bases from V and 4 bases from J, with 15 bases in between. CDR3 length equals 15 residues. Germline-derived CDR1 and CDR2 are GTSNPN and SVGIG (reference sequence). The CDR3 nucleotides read TGTGCCTGGAGTGTACGGGACTTCGGGCGAGAGACCCAGTACTTC. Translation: CAWSVRDFGRETQYF. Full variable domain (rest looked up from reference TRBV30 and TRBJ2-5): SQTIHQWPATLVQPVGSPLSLECTVEGTSNPNLYWYRQAAGRGLQLLFYSVGIGQISSEVPQNLSASRPQDRQFILSSKKLLLSDSGFYLCAWSVRDFGRETQYFGPGTRLLVL.

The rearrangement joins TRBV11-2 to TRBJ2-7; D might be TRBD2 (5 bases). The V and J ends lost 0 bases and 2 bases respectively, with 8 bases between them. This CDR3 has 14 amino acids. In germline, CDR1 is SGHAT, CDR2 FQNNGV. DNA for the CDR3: TGTGCCAGCAGCTTAGAGAGCGGAGCCTACGAGCAGTACGTC. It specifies CASSLESGAYEQYV.

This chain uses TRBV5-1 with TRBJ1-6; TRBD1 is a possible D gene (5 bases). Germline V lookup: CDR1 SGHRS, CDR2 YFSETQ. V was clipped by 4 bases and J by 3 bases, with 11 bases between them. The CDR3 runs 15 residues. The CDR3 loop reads CASSLRGDYNSPLHF. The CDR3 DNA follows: TGCGCCAGCAGCCTGCGGGGGGACTATAATTCACCCCTCCACTTT.

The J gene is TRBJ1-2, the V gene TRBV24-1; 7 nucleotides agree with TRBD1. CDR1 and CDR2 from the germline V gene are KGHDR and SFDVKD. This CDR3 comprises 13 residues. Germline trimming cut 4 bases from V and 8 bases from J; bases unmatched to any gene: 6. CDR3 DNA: TGTGCCACCAGTGAGACAGGGAGAGAAGGCTACACCTTC. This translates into CATSETGREGYTF.

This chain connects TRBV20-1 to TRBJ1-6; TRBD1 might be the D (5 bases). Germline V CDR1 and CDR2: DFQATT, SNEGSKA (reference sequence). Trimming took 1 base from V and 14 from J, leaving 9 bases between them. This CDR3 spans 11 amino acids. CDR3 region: CSARVGGTLHF. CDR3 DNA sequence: TGCAGTGCTAGAGTGGGGGGAACCCTCCACTTT.

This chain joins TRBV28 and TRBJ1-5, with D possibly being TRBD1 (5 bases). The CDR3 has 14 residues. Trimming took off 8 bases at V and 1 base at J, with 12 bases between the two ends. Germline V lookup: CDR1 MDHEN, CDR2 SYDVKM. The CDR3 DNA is TGTGCCAGCGGGGGGGTGTACAGCAATCAGCCCCAGCATTTT. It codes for CASGGVYSNQPQHF.

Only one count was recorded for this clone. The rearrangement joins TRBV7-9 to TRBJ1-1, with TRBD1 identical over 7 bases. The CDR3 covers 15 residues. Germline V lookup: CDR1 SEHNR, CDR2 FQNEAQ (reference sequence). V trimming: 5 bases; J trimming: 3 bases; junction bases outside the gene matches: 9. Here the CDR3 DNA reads TGTGCCAGCAGCACTAGACAGGGTGGGGACACTGAAGCTTTCTTT. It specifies CASSTRQGGDTEAFF.

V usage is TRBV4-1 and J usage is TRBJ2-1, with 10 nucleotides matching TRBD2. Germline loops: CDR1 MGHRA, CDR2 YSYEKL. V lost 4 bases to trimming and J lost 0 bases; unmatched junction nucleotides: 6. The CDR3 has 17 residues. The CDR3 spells CASSPRTSGFSYNEQFF. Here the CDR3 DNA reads TGCGCCAGCAGCCCTCGGACTAGCGGTTTCTCCTACAATGAGCAGTTCTTC.

CDR3 region: CASSPTLAGGNGDTQYF. The CDR3, as DNA: TGTGCCAGCTCACCCACCCTAGCGGGGGGGAATGGAGATACGCAGTATTTT. This chain links TRBV18 with TRBJ2-3; 12 nucleotides line up with TRBD2. The CDR3 has 17 residues. V gave up 3 bases and J gave up 5 bases; unmatched junction bases: 9. Germline CDR1 is KGHSH and CDR2 is LQKENI. Full variable domain (rest looked up from reference TRBV18 and TRBJ2-3): NAGVMQNPRHLVRRRGQEARLRCSPMKGHSHVYWYRQLPEEGLKFMVYLQKENIIDESGMPKERFSAEFPKEGPSILRIQQVVRGDSAAYFCASSPTLAGGNGDTQYFGPGTRLTVL.

CDR3 residues: CASSGPYRDRGQPQHF. The CDR3 nucleotides read TGTGCCAGCAGTGGCCCCTACCGGGACAGGGGACAGCCCCAGCATTTT. The genes are TRBV6-1 and TRBJ1-5; 10 bases align to TRBD1. Unmatched junction bases numbered 10, after V lost 4 bases and J lost 7 bases. CDR1 and CDR2 from the germline V gene are MNHNS and SASEGT. CDR3 length equals 16 residues.